The 24 T cell receptor beta chains below come from one sample, sequenced in a study of T cell changes during pregnancy in multiple sclerosis. Produced via immunoSEQ multiplex PCR; TCRdb's table is partial and in-frame only. The data contain over 90,000 clones, about nine tenths of them singletons. Sequences were derived from peripheral blood, sampled in the second trimester of pregnancy. The source is a female donor in good health, enrolled as a control in a pregnancy study.

The chain combines TRBV18 with TRBJ1-1, with 8 positions matching TRBD1. The CDR3 sequence is 16 residues long. Unmatched junction bases numbered 6, after V lost 3 bases and J lost 0 bases. Germline V gene sequence: CDR1 KGHSH, CDR2 LQKENI. As DNA, the CDR3 is TGTGCCAGCTCACCGGGACAGGCGATCTTGAACACTGAAGCTTTCTTT. This gives the protein CASSPGQAILNTEAFF.

The V and J genes are TRBV5-4 and TRBJ2-7; TRBD2 is a possible D gene (5 bases). V dropped 0 bases and J dropped 4 bases, with 11 bases sitting between them. Germline values: CDR1 SGHNT, CDR2 YYREEE (reference sequence). The CDR3 is 14 residues long. CDR3 sequence: CASSLVGKPYEQYF. Here the CDR3 DNA reads TGTGCCAGCAGCTTGGTCGGGAAGCCTTACGAGCAGTACTTC.

V gene TRBV28 combines with J gene TRBJ1-2, with 7 bases matching TRBD1. Germline CDR1 is MDHEN and CDR2 is SYDVKM. There are 14 residues in the CDR3. V was pared by 6 bases and J by 6 bases, with 10 bases of the junction left unmatched. This CDR3 is CASRPARGLHGYTF. Here the CDR3 DNA reads TGTGCCAGCAGGCCAGCAAGGGGGCTACATGGCTACACCTTC.

The chain combines TRBV5-6 with TRBJ1-4; D gene ambiguous. Trimming left V 7 bases short and J 3 bases short, with 13 bases between. Germline CDR1 SGHDT, CDR2 YYEEEE. The CDR3 covers 14 residues. CDR3 amino acids: CASGLGWANEKLFF. The CDR3 region has the DNA TGTGCCAGCGGACTGGGGTGGGCTAATGAAAAACTGTTTTTT.

This chain uses TRBV25-1 with TRBJ2-2; 8 bases are a match to TRBD2. V shed 3 bases and J 0 bases; nucleotides not matched to a gene: 3. The CDR3 loop spans 16 amino acids. Germline-derived CDR1 and CDR2 are MGHDK and SYGVNS. CDR3 coding DNA: TGTGCCAGCAGTGACAGGGGACTAGCGAACACCGGGGAGCTGTTTTTT. This translates into CASSDRGLANTGELFF.

The J gene is TRBJ2-3, the V gene TRBV6-4; weak D call: TRBD1 (5 bases). CDR1 is MRHNA, CDR2 SNTAGT, per germline. The CDR3 spans 14 residues. Trimming left V 0 bases short and J 1 base short, with 5 bases between. CDR3 region: CASSDSTGTDTQYF. CDR3 nucleotide sequence: TGTGCCAGCAGTGACTCGACAGGCACAGATACGCAGTATTTT.

The rearrangement links TRBV5-6 to TRBJ1-1, with 9 bases identical to TRBD1. The CDR3 spans 15 residues. With 1 base clipped from V and 3 bases from J, the junction kept 4 bases outside the gene matches. Germline V gene lookup returns CDR1 SGHDT and CDR2 YYEEEE. In nucleotides, the CDR3 is TGTGCCAGCAGCTTGTACAGGGGGCATGACACTGAAGCTTTCTTT. Amino acid sequence: CASSLYRGHDTEAFF.

The chain employs TRBV7-9 and TRBJ2-2; TRBD1 matches 8 bases. This CDR3 is built from 16 residues. Germline V CDR1 and CDR2: SEHNR, FQNEAQ (reference sequence). With V trimmed by 2 bases and J by 8 bases, 10 bases remained unmatched. CDR3 in amino acids: CASSLPQTGVVGELFF. The CDR3 DNA reads as TGTGCCAGCAGCTTACCGCAGACAGGGGTAGTAGGGGAGCTGTTTTTT.

V usage is TRBV5-4 and J usage is TRBJ2-1; D possibly corresponds to TRBD1 (5 bases). Germline CDR1 and CDR2: SGHNT and YYREEE (reference sequence). The V and J ends lost 0 bases and 7 bases respectively, with 14 bases between them. This CDR3 is 15 amino acids long. The CDR3 DNA reads TGTGCCAGCAGCTTGGCGGCACACCCAGGGAATGAGCAGTTCTTC. Protein product: CASSLAAHPGNEQFF.

V and J are TRBV7-2 and TRBJ2-5; tentatively, D is TRBD2 (5 bases). The CDR3 is made up of 15 amino acids. Germline assignment: CDR1 SGHTA and CDR2 FQGNSA. The ends were cut back, 4 bases at V and 6 bases at J, with 18 bases in the middle. CDR3 protein: CASSSLGRAIQTQYF. The CDR3 nucleotides are TGTGCCAGCAGCTCCCTCGGGCGGGCCATCCAGACCCAGTACTTC.

The rearrangement uses TRBV2 and TRBJ1-1; D ambiguous. V was pared by 3 bases and J by 9 bases, with 14 bases between. This CDR3 contains 13 residues. Germline V lookup: CDR1 SNHLY, CDR2 FYNNEI. The CDR3 protein is CASSDWSDGKAFF. As DNA, the CDR3 is TGTGCCAGCAGTGATTGGAGTGACGGTAAAGCTTTCTTT.

This chain connects TRBV5-1 to TRBJ1-2; 12 bases are a match to TRBD1. CDR1 SGHRS and CDR2 YFSETQ come from the germline V gene. J was trimmed by 4 bases and V by 7 bases; bases with no gene match: 20. CDR3 size: 19 residues. CDR3 amino acids: CASRYLGGTGGPVSYGYTF. The CDR3 DNA is TGCGCCAGCCGATACTTGGGAGGGACAGGGGGCCCTGTTTCCTATGGCTACACCTTC.

The genes are TRBV7-2 and TRBJ2-2, with D possibly matching TRBD1 (5 bases). The ends were cut back, 5 bases at V and 6 bases at J, with 10 bases in the middle. The CDR3 is 13 residues long. Germline CDR1 SGHTA, CDR2 FQGNSA. The CDR3 protein is CASSPQGSGELFF. The CDR3 bases are TGTGCCAGCAGCCCCCAGGGTTCCGGGGAGCTGTTTTTT.

The chain carries TRBV27 and TRBJ1-2; 8 bases align to TRBD1. Germline V gene lookup returns CDR1 MNHEY and CDR2 SMNVEV (reference sequence). This CDR3 comprises 16 residues. V was clipped by 1 base and J by 4 bases; unmatched bases: 8. In DNA form, the CDR3 reads TGTGCCAGCAGTTTATTCGGGCAGGGGGCGACCTATGGCTACACCTTC. This gives the protein CASSLFGQGATYGYTF.

The chain couples TRBV7-2 to TRBJ2-7; maybe TRBD1 (5 bases). The CDR3 is made up of 13 amino acids. The ends were cut back, 0 bases at V and 11 bases at J, with 14 bases in the middle. Germline values: CDR1 SGHTA, CDR2 FQGNSA. CDR3 nucleotides: TGTGCCAGCAGCTTAGCTCAGGGCACCCTCAAGTACTTC. Its translation is CASSLAQGTLKYF.

CDR3 nucleotide sequence: TGTGCCAGCAGTTCGCTAGCGGGAGTCTACAATGAGCAGTTCTTC. It specifies CASSSLAGVYNEQFF. This rearrangement joins TRBV6-5 to TRBJ2-1, with TRBD2 matching over 10 bases. Germline loops: CDR1 MNHEY, CDR2 SVGAGI. The V segment lost 4 bases and the J segment 3 bases; nucleotides outside the gene matches: 3. This CDR3 region has 15 residues.

The gene calls are TRBV2 and TRBJ1-2; D uncertain. Looked up from germline, CDR1 is SNHLY and CDR2 is FYNNEI. V lost 3 bases to trimming and J lost 8 bases, with 13 bases between them. The CDR3 is 13 amino acids. The CDR3 nucleotides read TGTGCCAGCAGTGAGAGTGCCTCCTCAGGCTACACCTTC. It translates to CASSESASSGYTF.

In DNA form, the CDR3 reads TGTGCCAGCAGTGGGAGACCGGGGATTGTAAAATCCGGCACTGAAGCTTTCTTT. Translated: CASSGRPGIVKSGTEAFF. This chain connects TRBV25-1 to TRBJ1-1, with D uncertain. Germline V gene data show CDR1 as MGHDK and CDR2 as SYGVNS. The CDR3 consists of 18 residues. The V and J ends lost 4 bases and 4 bases respectively, with 25 bases between them.

This chain links TRBV19 with TRBJ2-7; 8 nucleotides align to TRBD1. The trim removed 3 bases at V and 5 bases at J, leaving 6 bases unmatched. Germline CDR1 LNHDA, CDR2 SQIVND (reference sequence). The CDR3 consists of 14 residues. The CDR3 sequence is CASSIQGARDEQYF. The CDR3 DNA reads as TGTGCCAGTAGTATCCAGGGGGCGCGGGACGAGCAGTACTTC.

This clone was seen a handful of times. This chain connects TRBV29-1 to TRBJ2-2, with a possible D match to TRBD2 (5 bases). The CDR3 is 13 amino acids. The germline V gene encodes CDR1 SQVTM and CDR2 ANQGSEA. The V end was cut by 6 bases, the J end by 2 bases, with 10 bases between. CDR3 region: CSVGRTNTGELFF. The CDR3 region has the DNA TGCAGCGTAGGGAGAACTAACACCGGGGAGCTGTTTTTT.

J is TRBJ2-1 and V is TRBV5-8; TRBD2 agrees at 14 bases. Germline V lookup: CDR1 SGHTS, CDR2 YDEGEE. Losses at the gene ends were 2 bases for V and 8 bases for J; bases not matched to a gene: 6. CDR3 size: 16 residues. The CDR3 reads CASSFHGTSGSDEQFF. CDR3 in DNA: TGTGCCAGCAGCTTCCACGGGACTAGCGGGAGCGATGAGCAGTTCTTC.

This clone was observed a few times. The chain uses TRBV27 and TRBJ1-1, with TRBD1 matching over 7 bases. The CDR3 sequence is 17 residues long. V lost 4 bases, J lost 1 base, and 12 bases stayed unmatched. Germline V CDR1 and CDR2: MNHEY, SMNVEV (reference sequence). The CDR3 bases are TGTGCCAGCAGTTCGGTCGGCAGGGGGAACCCGAACACTGAAGCTTTCTTT. This gives the protein CASSSVGRGNPNTEAFF.

The chain combines TRBV19 with TRBJ1-4, with a weak D call TRBD1 (5 bases). Germline V gene lookup returns CDR1 LNHDA and CDR2 SQIVND (reference sequence). Between the trimmed V and J ends, which lost 6 bases and 2 bases, there was a span of 7 bases. The CDR3 length is 13 residues. CDR3: CASRKGTNEKLFF. The CDR3 DNA is TGTGCCAGTAGGAAGGGGACTAATGAAAAACTGTTTTTT.

V is TRBV7-6 and J is TRBJ2-2; 9 bases are a match to TRBD1. Germline V gene sequence: CDR1 SGHVS, CDR2 FNYEAQ. J lost 7 bases, V lost 5 bases, and 8 bases had no gene match. The CDR3 contains 15 residues. CDR3 nucleotide sequence: TGTGCCAGCAGCCCTGGGACAGGGAGTATCGGGGAGCTGTTTTTT. This translates into CASSPGTGSIGELFF.